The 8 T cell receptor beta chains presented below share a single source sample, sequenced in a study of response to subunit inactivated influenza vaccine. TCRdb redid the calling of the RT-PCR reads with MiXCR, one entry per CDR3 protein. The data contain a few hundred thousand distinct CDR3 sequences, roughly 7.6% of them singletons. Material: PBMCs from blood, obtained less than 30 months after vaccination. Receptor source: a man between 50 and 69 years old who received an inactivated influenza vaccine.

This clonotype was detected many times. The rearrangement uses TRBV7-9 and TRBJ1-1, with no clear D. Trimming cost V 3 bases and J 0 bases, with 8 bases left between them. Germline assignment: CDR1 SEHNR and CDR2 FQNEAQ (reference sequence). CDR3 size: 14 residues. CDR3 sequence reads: CASSFEHLNTEAFF. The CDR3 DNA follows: TGTGCCAGCAGCTTTGAACACTTGAACACTGAAGCTTTCTTT. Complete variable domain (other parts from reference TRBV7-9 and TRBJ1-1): DTGVSQNPRHKITKRGQNVTFRCDPISEHNRLYWYRQTLGQGPEFLTYFQNEAQLEKSRLLSDRFSAERPKGSFSTLEIQRTEQGDSAMYLCASSFEHLNTEAFFGQGTRLTVV.

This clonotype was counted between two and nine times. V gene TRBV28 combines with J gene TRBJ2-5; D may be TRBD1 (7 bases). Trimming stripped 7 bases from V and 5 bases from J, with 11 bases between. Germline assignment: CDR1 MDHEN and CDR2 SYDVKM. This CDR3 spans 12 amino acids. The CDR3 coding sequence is TGTGCCAGCACACAGGGGAGGGAGACCCAGTACTTC. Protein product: CASTQGRETQYF.

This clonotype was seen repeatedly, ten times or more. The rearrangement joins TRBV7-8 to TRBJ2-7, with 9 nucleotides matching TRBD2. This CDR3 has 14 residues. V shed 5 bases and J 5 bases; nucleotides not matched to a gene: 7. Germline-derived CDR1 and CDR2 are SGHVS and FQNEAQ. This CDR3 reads CASSGSGRGNEQYF. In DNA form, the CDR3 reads TGTGCCAGCAGCGGTAGCGGGAGAGGGAACGAGCAGTACTTC.

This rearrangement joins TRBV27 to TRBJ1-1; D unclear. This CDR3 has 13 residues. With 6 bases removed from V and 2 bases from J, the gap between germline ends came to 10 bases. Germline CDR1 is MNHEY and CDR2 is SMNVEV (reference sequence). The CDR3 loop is CASSYYINTEAFF. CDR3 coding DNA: TGTGCCAGCAGCTACTATATTAACACTGAAGCTTTCTTT.

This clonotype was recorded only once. The CDR3 coding sequence is TGTGCCAGCAGCTTAGAACCTCTTCGCTACAATGAGCAGTTCTTC. As protein: CASSLEPLRYNEQFF. The gene calls are TRBV7-2 and TRBJ2-1; D is undetermined. Trimming left V 1 base short and J 3 bases short, with 10 bases between. Looked up from germline, CDR1 is SGHTA and CDR2 is FQGNSA. The CDR3 sequence is 15 residues long.

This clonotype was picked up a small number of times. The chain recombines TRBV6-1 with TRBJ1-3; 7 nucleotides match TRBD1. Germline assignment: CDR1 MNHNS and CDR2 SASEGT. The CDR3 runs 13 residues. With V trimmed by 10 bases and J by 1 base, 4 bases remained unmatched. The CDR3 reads CATRGESGNTIYF. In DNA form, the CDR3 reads TGTGCCACCAGGGGGGAATCTGGAAACACCATATATTTT.

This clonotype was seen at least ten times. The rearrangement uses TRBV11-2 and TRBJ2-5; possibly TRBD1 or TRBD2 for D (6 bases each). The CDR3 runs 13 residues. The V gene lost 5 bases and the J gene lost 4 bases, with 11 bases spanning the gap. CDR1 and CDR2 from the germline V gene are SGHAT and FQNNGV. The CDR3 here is CASSHGGGETQYF. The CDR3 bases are TGTGCCAGCAGCCATGGAGGGGGAGAGACCCAGTACTTC.

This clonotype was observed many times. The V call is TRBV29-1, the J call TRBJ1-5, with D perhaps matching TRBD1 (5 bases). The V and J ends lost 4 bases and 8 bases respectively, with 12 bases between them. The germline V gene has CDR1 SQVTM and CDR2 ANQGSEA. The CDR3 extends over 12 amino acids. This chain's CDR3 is CSVGAGQEPQHF. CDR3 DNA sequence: TGCAGCGTTGGGGCAGGGCAGGAGCCCCAGCATTTT.